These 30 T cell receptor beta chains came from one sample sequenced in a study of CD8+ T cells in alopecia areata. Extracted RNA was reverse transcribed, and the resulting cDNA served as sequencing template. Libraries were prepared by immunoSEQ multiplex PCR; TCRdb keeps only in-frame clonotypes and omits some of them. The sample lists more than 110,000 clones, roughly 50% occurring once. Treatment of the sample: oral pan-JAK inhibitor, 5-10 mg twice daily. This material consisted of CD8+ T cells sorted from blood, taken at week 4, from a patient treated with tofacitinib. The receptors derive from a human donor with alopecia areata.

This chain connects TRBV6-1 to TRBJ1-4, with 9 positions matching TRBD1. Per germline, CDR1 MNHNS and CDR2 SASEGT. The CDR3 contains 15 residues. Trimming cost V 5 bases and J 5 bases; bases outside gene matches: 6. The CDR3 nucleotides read TGTGCCAGCAGTCACGGGACAGGGAAAAATGAAAAACTGTTTTTT. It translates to CASSHGTGKNEKLFF.

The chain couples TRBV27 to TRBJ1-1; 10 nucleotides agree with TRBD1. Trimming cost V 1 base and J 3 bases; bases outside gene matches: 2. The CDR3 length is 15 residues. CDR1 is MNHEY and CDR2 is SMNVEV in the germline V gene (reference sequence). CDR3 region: CASSLYGQGDTEAFF. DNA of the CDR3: TGTGCCAGCAGTTTATATGGACAGGGGGACACTGAAGCTTTCTTT.

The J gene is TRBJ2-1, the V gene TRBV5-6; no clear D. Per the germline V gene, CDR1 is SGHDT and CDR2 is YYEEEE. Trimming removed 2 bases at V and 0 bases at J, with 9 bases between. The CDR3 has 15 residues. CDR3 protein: CASSFGDHSYNEQFF. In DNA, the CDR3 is TGTGCCAGCAGCTTTGGAGACCACTCCTACAATGAGCAGTTCTTC. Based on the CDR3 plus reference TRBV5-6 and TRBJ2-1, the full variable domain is DAGVTQSPTHLIKTRGQQVTLRCSPKSGHDTVSWYQQALGQGPQFIFQYYEEEERQRGNFPDRFSGHQFPNYSSELNVNALLLGDSALYLCASSFGDHSYNEQFFGPGTRLTVL.

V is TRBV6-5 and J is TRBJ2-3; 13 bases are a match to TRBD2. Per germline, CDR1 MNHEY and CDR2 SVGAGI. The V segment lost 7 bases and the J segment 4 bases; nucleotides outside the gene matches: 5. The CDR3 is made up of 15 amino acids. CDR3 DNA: TGTGCCAGCATCCTGACTAGCGGGGGGCCAGATACGCAGTATTTT. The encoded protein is CASILTSGGPDTQYF.

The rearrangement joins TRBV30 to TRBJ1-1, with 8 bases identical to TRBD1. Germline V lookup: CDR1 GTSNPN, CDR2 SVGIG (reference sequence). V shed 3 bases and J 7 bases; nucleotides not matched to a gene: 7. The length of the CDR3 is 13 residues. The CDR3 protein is CAWSPDRGDEAFF. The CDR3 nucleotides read TGTGCCTGGAGCCCCGACAGGGGCGATGAAGCTTTCTTT.

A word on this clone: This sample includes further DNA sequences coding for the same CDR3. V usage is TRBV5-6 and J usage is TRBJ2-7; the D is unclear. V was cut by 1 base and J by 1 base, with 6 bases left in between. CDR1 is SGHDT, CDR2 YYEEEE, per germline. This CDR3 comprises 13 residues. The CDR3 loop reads CASSLQGSYEQYF. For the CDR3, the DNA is TGTGCCAGCAGCTTGCAAGGTTCCTACGAGCAGTACTTC.

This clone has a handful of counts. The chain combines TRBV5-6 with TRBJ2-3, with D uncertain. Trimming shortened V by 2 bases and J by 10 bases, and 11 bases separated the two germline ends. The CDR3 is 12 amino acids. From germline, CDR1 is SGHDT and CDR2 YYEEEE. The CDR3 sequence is CASSFGVAAQYF. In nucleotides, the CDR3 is TGTGCCAGCAGCTTTGGGGTAGCAGCGCAGTATTTT. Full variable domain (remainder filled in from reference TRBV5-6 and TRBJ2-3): DAGVTQSPTHLIKTRGQQVTLRCSPKSGHDTVSWYQQALGQGPQFIFQYYEEEERQRGNFPDRFSGHQFPNYSSELNVNALLLGDSALYLCASSFGVAAQYFGPGTRLTVL.

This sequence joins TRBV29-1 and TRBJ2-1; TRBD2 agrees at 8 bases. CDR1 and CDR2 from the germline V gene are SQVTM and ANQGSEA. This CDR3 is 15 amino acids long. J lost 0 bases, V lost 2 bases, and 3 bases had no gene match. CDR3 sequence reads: CSVERAGDSYNEQFF. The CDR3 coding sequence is TGCAGCGTTGAAAGAGCGGGGGACTCCTACAATGAGCAGTTCTTC.

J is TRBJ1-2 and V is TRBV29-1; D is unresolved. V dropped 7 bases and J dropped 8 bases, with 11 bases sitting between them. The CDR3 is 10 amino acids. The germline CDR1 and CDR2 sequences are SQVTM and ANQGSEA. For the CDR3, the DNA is TGCAGCGACTCTTTGGGCGGCTACACCTTC. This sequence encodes CSDSLGGYTF.

CDR3 coding DNA: TGTGCCTGGAGTGTCCAATCAGGCGGGACTTTCTTT. Translation: CAWSVQSGGTFF. The chain couples TRBV30 to TRBJ1-1; D remains ambiguous. From germline, CDR1 is GTSNPN and CDR2 SVGIG (reference sequence). The CDR3 has 12 amino acids. V shed 0 bases and J shed 12 bases, with 14 bases lying between them. Full variable domain (remainder filled in from reference TRBV30 and TRBJ1-1): SQTIHQWPATLVQPVGSPLSLECTVEGTSNPNLYWYRQAAGRGLQLLFYSVGIGQISSEVPQNLSASRPQDRQFILSSKKLLLSDSGFYLCAWSVQSGGTFFGQGTRLTVV.

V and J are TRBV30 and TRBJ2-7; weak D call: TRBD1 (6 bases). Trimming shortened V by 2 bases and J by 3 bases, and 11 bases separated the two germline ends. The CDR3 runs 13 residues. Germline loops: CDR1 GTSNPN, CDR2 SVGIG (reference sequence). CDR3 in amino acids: CAWSRQDFYEQYF. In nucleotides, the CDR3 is TGTGCCTGGAGTCGACAGGACTTCTACGAGCAGTACTTC.

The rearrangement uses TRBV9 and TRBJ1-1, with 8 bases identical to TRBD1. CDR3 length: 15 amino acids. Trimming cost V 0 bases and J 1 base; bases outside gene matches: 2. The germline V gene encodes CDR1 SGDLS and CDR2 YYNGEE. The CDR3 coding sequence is TGTGCCAGCAGCGTAGGGGGGACAGGGAACACTGAAGCTTTCTTT. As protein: CASSVGGTGNTEAFF.

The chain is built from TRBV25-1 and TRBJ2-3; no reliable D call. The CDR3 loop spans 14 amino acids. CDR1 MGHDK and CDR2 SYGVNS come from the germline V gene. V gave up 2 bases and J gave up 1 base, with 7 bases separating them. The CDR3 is CASSEGLGTDTQYF. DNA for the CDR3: TGTGCCAGCAGTGAAGGGTTGGGCACAGATACGCAGTATTTT. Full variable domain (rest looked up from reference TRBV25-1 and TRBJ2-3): EADIYQTPRYLVIGTGKKITLECSQTMGHDKMYWYQQDPGMELHLIHYSYGVNSTEKGDLSSESTVSRIRTEHFPLTLESARPSHTSQYLCASSEGLGTDTQYFGPGTRLTVL.

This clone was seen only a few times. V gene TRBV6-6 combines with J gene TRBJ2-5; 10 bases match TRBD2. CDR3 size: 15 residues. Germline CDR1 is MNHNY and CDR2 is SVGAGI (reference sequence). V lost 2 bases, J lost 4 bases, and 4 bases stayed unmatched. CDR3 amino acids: CASSYSGGALETQYF. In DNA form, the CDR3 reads TGTGCCAGCAGTTACAGCGGGGGGGCGTTAGAGACCCAGTACTTC.

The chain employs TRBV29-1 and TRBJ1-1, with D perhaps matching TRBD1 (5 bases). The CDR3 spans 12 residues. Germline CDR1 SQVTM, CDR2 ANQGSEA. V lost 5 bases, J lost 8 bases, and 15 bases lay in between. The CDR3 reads CSVHQGAPEAFF. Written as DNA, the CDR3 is TGCAGCGTTCATCAGGGTGCTCCAGAAGCTTTCTTT.

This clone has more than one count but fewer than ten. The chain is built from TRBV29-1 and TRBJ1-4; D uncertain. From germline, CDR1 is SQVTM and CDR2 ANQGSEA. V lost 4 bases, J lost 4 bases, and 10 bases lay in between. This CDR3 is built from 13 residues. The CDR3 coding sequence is TGCAGCGTTGTTGCGACCGATAATGAAAAACTGTTTTTT. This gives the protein CSVVATDNEKLFF.

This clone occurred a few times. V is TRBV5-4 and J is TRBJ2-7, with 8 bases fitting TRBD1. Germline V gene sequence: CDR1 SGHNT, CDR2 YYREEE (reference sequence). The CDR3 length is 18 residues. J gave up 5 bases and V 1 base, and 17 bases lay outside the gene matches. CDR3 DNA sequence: TGTGCCAGCAGCTTGAGAATTGGGTCCGGGACAGGAGGAGACGAGCAGTACTTC. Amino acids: CASSLRIGSGTGGDEQYF.

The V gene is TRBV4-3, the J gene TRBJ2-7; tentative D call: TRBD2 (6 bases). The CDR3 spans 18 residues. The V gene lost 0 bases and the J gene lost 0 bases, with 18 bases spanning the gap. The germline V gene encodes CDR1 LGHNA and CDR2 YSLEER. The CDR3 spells CASSQEPFGGESSYEQYF. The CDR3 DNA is TGCGCCAGCAGCCAAGAACCTTTCGGCGGGGAGAGCTCCTACGAGCAGTACTTC.

CDR3 loop: CASSFRPQGAGYEQYF. In DNA form, the CDR3 reads TGTGCCAGCAGCTTCAGACCACAGGGGGCGGGATACGAGCAGTACTTC. This sequence joins TRBV7-2 and TRBJ2-7; 9 bases align to TRBD1. Per germline, CDR1 SGHTA and CDR2 FQGNSA. Trimming removed 3 bases from V and 4 bases from J; junction bases left unmatched: 10. This CDR3 is built from 16 residues.

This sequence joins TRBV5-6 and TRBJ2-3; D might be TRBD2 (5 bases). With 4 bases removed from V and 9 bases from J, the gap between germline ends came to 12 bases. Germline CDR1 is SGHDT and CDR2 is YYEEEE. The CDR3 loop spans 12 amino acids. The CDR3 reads CASSPAPGTQYF. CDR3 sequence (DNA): TGTGCCAGCAGCCCTGCCCCGGGGACGCAGTATTTT.

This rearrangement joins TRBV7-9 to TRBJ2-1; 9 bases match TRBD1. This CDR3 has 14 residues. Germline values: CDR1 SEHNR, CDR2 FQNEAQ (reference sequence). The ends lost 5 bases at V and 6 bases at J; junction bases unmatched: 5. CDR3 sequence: CASSDGTGFNEQFF. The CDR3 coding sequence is TGTGCCAGCAGCGATGGGACAGGGTTCAATGAGCAGTTCTTC.

The CDR3 sequence: CASSQFIPGQGFHSPLHF. The CDR3 nucleotides are TGCGCCAGCAGCCAATTCATTCCGGGACAGGGTTTTCATTCACCCCTCCACTTT. The chain links TRBV4-1 to TRBJ1-6, with 9 bases fitting TRBD1. Trimming at V came to 2 bases and at J to 8 bases, leaving 13 bases not matched to a gene. Germline assignment: CDR1 MGHRA and CDR2 YSYEKL. The CDR3 runs 18 residues.

For the CDR3, the DNA is TGTGCCAGCAGTTTTTACGGGACAGGAGAAGGTGGCTACACCTTC. Translating gives CASSFYGTGEGGYTF. J is TRBJ1-2 and V is TRBV2; TRBD1 matches at 8 bases. With V trimmed by 5 bases and J by 7 bases, 12 bases remained unmatched. CDR1 SNHLY and CDR2 FYNNEI come from the germline V gene. The CDR3 is 15 amino acids.

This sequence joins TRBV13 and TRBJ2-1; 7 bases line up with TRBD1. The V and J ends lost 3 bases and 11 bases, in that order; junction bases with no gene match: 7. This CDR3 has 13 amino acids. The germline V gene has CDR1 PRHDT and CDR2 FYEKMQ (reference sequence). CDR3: CASSLVGGEKQFF. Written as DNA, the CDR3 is TGTGCCAGCAGCTTGGTAGGGGGCGAGAAGCAGTTCTTC.

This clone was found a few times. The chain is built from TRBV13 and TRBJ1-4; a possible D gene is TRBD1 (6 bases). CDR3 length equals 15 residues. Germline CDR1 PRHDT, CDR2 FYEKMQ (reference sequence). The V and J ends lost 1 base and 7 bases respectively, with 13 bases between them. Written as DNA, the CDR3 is TGTGCCAGCAGCTTAGACGGGGGCGCGTCTGAAAAACTGTTTTTT. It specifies CASSLDGGASEKLFF.

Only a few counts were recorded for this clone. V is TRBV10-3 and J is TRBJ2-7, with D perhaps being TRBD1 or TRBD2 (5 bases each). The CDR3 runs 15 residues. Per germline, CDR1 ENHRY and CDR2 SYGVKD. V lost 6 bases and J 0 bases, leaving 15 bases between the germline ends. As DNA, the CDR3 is TGTGCCATCAGGGCCCGGGACGGACTCTCCTACGAGCAGTACTTC. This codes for CAIRARDGLSYEQYF.

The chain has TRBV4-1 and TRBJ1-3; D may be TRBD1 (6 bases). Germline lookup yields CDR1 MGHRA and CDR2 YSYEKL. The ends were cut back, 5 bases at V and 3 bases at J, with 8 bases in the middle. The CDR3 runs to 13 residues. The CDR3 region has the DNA TGCGCCAGCAGCGGGGGCTTTGGAAACACCATATATTTT. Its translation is CASSGGFGNTIYF.

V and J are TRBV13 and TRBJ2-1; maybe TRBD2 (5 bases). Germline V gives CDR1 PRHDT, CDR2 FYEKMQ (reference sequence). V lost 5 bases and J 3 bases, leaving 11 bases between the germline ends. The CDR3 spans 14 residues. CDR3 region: CASSALRDYNEQFF. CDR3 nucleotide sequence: TGTGCCAGCAGCGCCCTCCGGGACTACAATGAGCAGTTCTTC.

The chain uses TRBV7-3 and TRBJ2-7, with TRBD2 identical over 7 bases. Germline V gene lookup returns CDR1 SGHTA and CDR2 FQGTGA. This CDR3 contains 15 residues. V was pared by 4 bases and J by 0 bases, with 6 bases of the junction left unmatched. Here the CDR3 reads CASSWGVAGSYEQYF. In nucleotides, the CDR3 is TGTGCCAGCAGCTGGGGAGTAGCGGGCTCCTACGAGCAGTACTTC.

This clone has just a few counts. The CDR3 DNA is TGCGCCAGCAGCGCTACAGACGGACAACAAGAGACCCAGTACTTC. This sequence encodes CASSATDGQQETQYF. The chain joins TRBV5-1 to TRBJ2-5; maybe TRBD1 (5 bases). In germline, CDR1 is SGHRS, CDR2 YFSETQ. The V gene lost 4 bases and the J gene lost 2 bases, with 15 bases spanning the gap. The CDR3 contains 15 residues. Based on the CDR3 plus reference TRBV5-1 and TRBJ2-5, the full variable domain is KAGVTQTPRYLIKTRGQQVTLSCSPISGHRSVSWYQQTPGQGLQFLFEYFSETQRNKGNFPGRFSGRQFSNSRSEMNVSTLELGDSALYLCASSATDGQQETQYFGPGTRLLVL.